A single sample gave rise to the 9 T cell receptor beta chains below, sequenced in a study of blood T cell repertoires in COVID-19. Only in-frame clones appear in the TCRdb table, and some are missing; sequencing was by immunoSEQ multiplex PCR. This sample has roughly 60,000 clones; 65% to 90% occur once, and the top ten carry 1.2%. Sequencing was performed on peripheral blood. The receptors stem from a man aged 35-49 years with acute or convalescent COVID-19.

CDR3 loop: CASSFYPLSRLFNEKLFF. The CDR3 DNA follows: TGCGCCAGCAGCTTCTACCCCCTATCACGACTGTTTAATGAAAAACTGTTTTTT. The V and J genes are TRBV5-1 and TRBJ1-4, with D uncertain. This CDR3 region has 18 residues. V lost 2 bases and J 4 bases, leaving 21 bases between the germline ends. The V gene's germline CDR1 is SGHRS and CDR2 YFSETQ.

The V gene is TRBV18, the J gene TRBJ1-2; weak D call: TRBD1 (5 bases). Germline CDR1 and CDR2: KGHSH and LQKENI. This CDR3 contains 13 residues. V lost 5 bases, J lost 1 base, and 8 bases lay in between. CDR3 bases: TGTGCCAGCTCAGACAGAAGTAACTATGGCTACACCTTC. This translates into CASSDRSNYGYTF.

This rearrangement joins TRBV5-1 to TRBJ2-1; 8 bases align to TRBD2. With 2 bases clipped from V and 3 bases from J, the junction kept 1 base outside the gene matches. This CDR3 is built from 14 residues. Germline V CDR1 and CDR2: SGHRS, YFSETQ. CDR3 DNA: TGCGCCAGCAGCTTAAGCGGGGGCTACAATGAGCAGTTCTTC. Translating gives CASSLSGGYNEQFF.

This chain connects TRBV9 to TRBJ2-7; tentative D call: TRBD1 (5 bases). Trimming removed 2 bases from V and 0 bases from J, with 9 bases in between. This CDR3 comprises 14 residues. Germline-derived CDR1 and CDR2 are SGDLS and YYNGEE. CDR3 residues: CASSVGQSSYEQYF. CDR3 bases: TGTGCCAGCAGCGTGGGGCAGAGCTCCTACGAGCAGTACTTC. Full variable domain (rest looked up from reference TRBV9 and TRBJ2-7): DSGVTQTPKHLITATGQRVTLRCSPRSGDLSVYWYQQSLDQGLQFLIQYYNGEERAKGNILERFSAQQFPDLHSELNLSSLELGDSALYFCASSVGQSSYEQYFGPGTRLTVT.

This chain links TRBV30 with TRBJ2-1; D is ambiguous. CDR3 length: 13 amino acids. The V gene lost 2 bases and the J gene lost 7 bases, with 12 bases spanning the gap. Per the germline V gene, CDR1 is GTSNPN and CDR2 is SVGIG (reference sequence). DNA of the CDR3: TGTGCCTGGAGTCCCCGTGGAGTAAATGAGCAGTTCTTC. Its protein product is CAWSPRGVNEQFF.

This clone was seen more than once but under ten times. The gene calls are TRBV11-2 and TRBJ1-1; no definite D call. This CDR3 has 11 residues. Germline V lookup: CDR1 SGHAT, CDR2 FQNNGV. Trimming removed 6 bases from V and 7 bases from J, with 9 bases in between. In nucleotides, the CDR3 is TGTGCCAGCAGGACGGGGTTTGAAGCTTTCTTT. Its translation is CASRTGFEAFF.

This chain connects TRBV23-1 to TRBJ2-7; 7 nucleotides match TRBD1. TRBV23-1 is an ORF, with its function uncertain. With 6 bases clipped from V and 5 bases from J, the junction kept 10 bases outside the gene matches. CDR3 length: 14 residues. The CDR3 region is CASRPGTVDHEQYF. The CDR3 DNA sequence: TGCGCCAGCAGGCCCGGGACAGTAGACCACGAGCAGTACTTC.

The chain joins TRBV30 to TRBJ2-5; a possible D gene is TRBD1 (5 bases). This CDR3 contains 16 residues. The V end was cut by 1 base, the J end by 1 base, with 16 bases between. Germline assignment: CDR1 GTSNPN and CDR2 SVGIG (reference sequence). This CDR3 reads CAWSAKMGLIQETQYF. The CDR3 DNA reads as TGTGCCTGGAGTGCCAAAATGGGGCTGATCCAAGAGACCCAGTACTTC.

This clone has only a few counts. J is TRBJ1-5 and V is TRBV5-1; the D is unclear. The CDR3 extends over 13 amino acids. Germline V gives CDR1 SGHRS, CDR2 YFSETQ. The V end lost 4 bases, the J end lost 0 bases, and 5 bases lay between the germline ends. The CDR3 DNA reads TGCGCCAGCAGCGAGAATAGCAATCAGCCCCAGCATTTT. It encodes CASSENSNQPQHF. Full variable domain (outside the CDR3, taken from reference TRBV5-1 and TRBJ1-5): KAGVTQTPRYLIKTRGQQVTLSCSPISGHRSVSWYQQTPGQGLQFLFEYFSETQRNKGNFPGRFSGRQFSNSRSEMNVSTLELGDSALYLCASSENSNQPQHFGDGTRLSIL.